The 30 T cell receptor beta chains listed next were all sequenced from one sample in a study of T-cell reconstitution after alpha-beta-depleted transplantation in children. Unique molecular identifiers featured in how the TCRbeta library was prepared. MiXCR, applied by TCRdb to the PCR reads, yields one record per CDR3 protein. The sample comprises around 250,000 distinct CDR3 sequences, 6.5% to 10% of which are singletons, and almost 6.5% rests with the top ten. Sample: PBMCs, mostly from graft donor cells, taken 180 days after TCRalphabeta/CD19-depleted stem cell transplant. The receptors were sampled from a male patient under 18 who had a stem cell transplant for acute lymphoblastic leukemia, so the T cells may come from the graft donor.

In its sample, this clonotype was seen many times. V and J are TRBV4-3 and TRBJ1-5; D is unclear. Germline V gives CDR1 LGHNA, CDR2 YSLEER. This CDR3 is built from 17 residues. Trimming took off 0 bases at V and 0 bases at J, with 12 bases between the two ends. CDR3 amino acids: CASSQERLGHSNQPQHF. CDR3 nucleotides: TGCGCCAGCAGCCAAGAGAGGCTAGGGCATAGCAATCAGCCCCAGCATTTT.

This clonotype showed up many times. This chain joins TRBV7-3 and TRBJ2-5; D gene uncertain. Germline assignment: CDR1 SGHTA and CDR2 FQGTGA. This CDR3 spans 14 amino acids. The V gene lost 5 bases and the J gene lost 5 bases, with 15 bases spanning the gap. The CDR3 protein is CASSPRPGMETQYF. CDR3 nucleotides: TGTGCCAGCAGCCCTCGCCCTGGGATGGAGACCCAGTACTTC.

This clonotype was seen repeatedly, ten times or more. The chain links TRBV20-1 to TRBJ1-1; the D is unclear. Trimming took off 3 bases at V and 0 bases at J, with 11 bases between the two ends. The CDR3 covers 14 residues. From germline, CDR1 is DFQATT and CDR2 SNEGSKA (reference sequence). The CDR3 sequence: CSARGNSMNTEAFF. As DNA, the CDR3 is TGCAGTGCTAGGGGTAATTCTATGAACACTGAAGCTTTCTTT.

This clonotype appeared many times. V is TRBV4-1 and J is TRBJ1-6; 8 bases line up with TRBD1. The CDR3 runs 15 residues. V shed 0 bases and J 15 bases; nucleotides not matched to a gene: 10. Germline-derived CDR1 and CDR2 are MGHRA and YSYEKL. The CDR3 loop is CASSQDPGQAALLHF. In nucleotides, the CDR3 is TGCGCCAGCAGCCAAGACCCGGGACAGGCGGCCCTCCTCCACTTT.

This clonotype was seen at least ten times. The V and J genes are TRBV29-1 and TRBJ2-2; 10 bases are a match to TRBD1. CDR1 and CDR2 (germline): SQVTM, ANQGSEA. J lost 3 bases, V lost 2 bases, and 3 bases had no gene match. The CDR3 runs to 15 residues. CDR3 DNA: TGCAGCGTTGAATGGGACAGGGGCGACACCGGGGAGCTGTTTTTT. Protein: CSVEWDRGDTGELFF.

This clonotype was detected many times. The chain joins TRBV5-6 to TRBJ2-5; 9 nucleotides line up with TRBD1. From germline, CDR1 is SGHDT and CDR2 YYEEEE. V was clipped by 3 bases and J by 4 bases; unmatched bases: 7. This CDR3 is built from 15 residues. The CDR3 protein is CASSWGTGFLETQYF. Here the CDR3 DNA reads TGTGCCAGCAGCTGGGGGACAGGGTTTCTAGAGACCCAGTACTTC.

This clonotype occurred many times. The chain has TRBV9 and TRBJ2-1; D uncertain. Germline CDR1 and CDR2: SGDLS and YYNGEE. CDR3 length: 14 residues. V was shortened by 4 bases and J by 8 bases, with 16 bases between the two germline ends. The chain's CDR3 is CASSLRPAVDEQFF. DNA of the CDR3: TGTGCCAGCAGCCTCCGACCAGCAGTCGATGAGCAGTTCTTC. The full variable domain, with the rest looked up from reference TRBV9 and TRBJ2-1, is DSGVTQTPKHLITATGQRVTLRCSPRSGDLSVYWYQQSLDQGLQFLIQYYNGEERAKGNILERFSAQQFPDLHSELNLSSLELGDSALYFCASSLRPAVDEQFFGPGTRLTVL.

Concerning this clonotype: It may be a read error: a sequence one base away is much more abundant. The chain has TRBV5-1 and TRBJ2-1; 10 bases line up with TRBD2. The CDR3 is made up of 15 amino acids. From germline, CDR1 is SGHRS and CDR2 YFSETQ. With V trimmed by 1 base and J by 7 bases, 5 bases remained unmatched. The CDR3 loop is CASSLKLAGGNEQFF. The CDR3 DNA is TGCGCCAGCAGCTTGAAGTTAGCGGGAGGAAATGAGCAGTTCTTC. Drawing the rest from reference TRBV5-1 and TRBJ2-1, the complete variable domain is KAGVTQTPRYLIKTRGQQVTLSCSPISGHRSVSWYQQTPGQGLQFLFEYFSETQRNKGNFPGRFSGRQFSNSRSEMNVSTLELGDSALYLCASSLKLAGGNEQFFGPGTRLTVL.

Note on this clonotype: Here the CDR3 omits its conserved ending phenylalanine or tryptophan, so a read error is the likely source. The chain carries TRBV28 and TRBJ2-5; TRBD1 might be the D (5 bases). Trimming took off 5 bases at V and 7 bases at J, with 8 bases between the two ends. CDR3 size: 11 residues. The germline V gene has CDR1 MDHEN and CDR2 SYDVKM. The DNA of the CDR3 is TGTGCCAGCAGTCAGGGAAGGACCCAGTACTGC. Its protein product is CASSQGRTQYC.

This clonotype was detected ten times or more. This chain's CDR3 is CSAGTVMSQPQHF. CDR3 coding DNA: TGCAGTGCGGGGACAGTGATGAGTCAGCCCCAGCATTTT. J is TRBJ1-5 and V is TRBV20-1; 7 positions match TRBD1. V lost 6 bases and J lost 6; bases outside the gene matches: 8. Germline V gives CDR1 DFQATT, CDR2 SNEGSKA (reference sequence). The CDR3 length is 13 residues.

This clonotype has ten or more counts. This rearrangement joins TRBV20-1 to TRBJ1-3; D not resolved. Trimming pared 5 bases from V and 1 base from J, leaving 9 bases between. CDR1 and CDR2 (germline): DFQATT, SNEGSKA (reference sequence). The CDR3 loop spans 13 amino acids. The DNA for the CDR3 is TGCAGTGCTGGAGGTGGATCTGGAAACACCATATATTTT. Amino acids: CSAGGGSGNTIYF.

This clonotype has a count of ten or more. The V gene is TRBV21-1, the J gene TRBJ2-5; the D call in the table, TRBD1, was not verified against the DNA. TRBV21-1 is a recognized pseudogene. The CDR3 has 14 amino acids. The chain's CDR3 is CASTTAGVLETQYF. CDR3 coding DNA: TGTGCCAGCACCACCGCGGGGGTTTTAGAGACCCAGTACTTC.

This clonotype appeared a few times. V usage is TRBV7-3 and J usage is TRBJ2-7; 11 bases match TRBD2. Losses at the gene ends were 6 bases for V and 2 bases for J; bases not matched to a gene: 9. Germline lookup yields CDR1 SGHTA and CDR2 FQGTGA. The CDR3 extends over 16 amino acids. CDR3 bases: TGTGCCAGCAGTTCTAGCGGGGGGCCAACTCCCTACGAGCAGTACTTC. Protein sequence: CASSSSGGPTPYEQYF.

This clonotype was seen many times. The chain is built from TRBV4-3 and TRBJ2-7; a weak D match, TRBD1 (7 bases). Germline CDR1 is LGHNA and CDR2 is YSLEER. This CDR3 comprises 15 residues. Trimming shortened V by 1 base and J by 4 bases, and 14 bases separated the two germline ends. CDR3 sequence (DNA): TGCGCCAGCAGCCAAGGGACAGGCGGAGGGTACGAGCAGTACTTC. Residues: CASSQGTGGGYEQYF.

This clonotype was counted many times. The chain couples TRBV28 to TRBJ2-7; D remains ambiguous. Germline V gives CDR1 MDHEN, CDR2 SYDVKM. The V end lost 3 bases, the J end lost 5 bases, and 2 bases lay between the germline ends. This CDR3 region has 10 residues. CDR3 residues: CASSFNEQYF. The DNA of the CDR3 is TGTGCCAGCAGTTTCAACGAGCAGTACTTC.

The gene calls are TRBV20-1 and TRBJ2-3; no definite D call. There are 14 residues in the CDR3. The ends were cut back, 6 bases at V and 0 bases at J, with 13 bases in the middle. Germline CDR1 is DFQATT and CDR2 is SNEGSKA (reference sequence). The CDR3 nucleotides are TGCAGTGCCCTCCGGTACAGCAGCACAGATACGCAGTATTTT. Amino acid sequence: CSALRYSSTDTQYF.

This clonotype has at least ten counts. This rearrangement joins TRBV18 to TRBJ2-6, with D unresolved. The CDR3 covers 16 residues. CDR1 is KGHSH, CDR2 LQKENI, per germline. Trimming took off 0 bases at V and 2 bases at J, with 8 bases between the two ends. The CDR3 reads CASSPPAVTGANVLTF. The CDR3 bases are TGTGCCAGCTCACCACCGGCGGTTACTGGGGCCAACGTCCTGACTTTC.

This clonotype occurred many times. The chain carries TRBV6-5 and TRBJ2-3, with D uncertain. CDR1 and CDR2 (germline): MNHEY, SVGAGI. V lost 2 bases to trimming and J lost 11 bases, with 17 bases between them. CDR3 length: 14 residues. The CDR3 bases are TGTGCCAGCAGTTACCGTAACTCCCACAAGGTGCAGTATTTT. This encodes CASSYRNSHKVQYF.

The V call is TRBV7-9, the J call TRBJ2-7, with TRBD2 as a possible D gene (5 bases). This CDR3 contains 16 residues. V lost 3 bases and J lost 0, with 15 bases in between. Germline CDR1 SEHNR, CDR2 FQNEAQ (reference sequence). CDR3 sequence: CASSFFGGLASYEQYF. The CDR3 DNA follows: TGTGCCAGCAGCTTCTTCGGTGGGCTAGCCTCCTACGAGCAGTACTTC.

In its sample, this clonotype was seen many times. The V gene is TRBV28, the J gene TRBJ2-5; D is tentatively TRBD1 or TRBD2 (5 bases each). Trimming took 6 bases from V and 2 from J, leaving 19 bases between them. CDR3 size: 16 residues. CDR1 is MDHEN, CDR2 SYDVKM, per germline. In DNA, the CDR3 is TGTGCCAGCAGCCCCCGGGGCCCGGGCGTTCAAGAGACCCAGTACTTC. Translated, it gives CASSPRGPGVQETQYF.

To note about this clonotype: Since a much larger clone is just one base distant, this may be a read error. V usage is TRBV9 and J usage is TRBJ1-6; a weak D match, TRBD1 (6 bases). The CDR3 is 14 residues long. Germline CDR1 SGDLS, CDR2 YYNGEE. The DNA of the CDR3 is TGTGCCAGCGGCGTAGGAGGGGGTTTTTCACCCCTCCACTTT. This encodes CASGVGGGFSPLHF.

The table lists this clonotype with many counts. V usage is TRBV29-1 and J usage is TRBJ2-5; D uncertain. The germline V gene has CDR1 SQVTM and CDR2 ANQGSEA. This CDR3 contains 12 residues. Trimming removed 4 bases from V and 7 bases from J, with 13 bases in between. The CDR3 DNA is TGCAGCGTTGGCAATAGTGTCGGGACCCAGTACTTC. Amino acid sequence: CSVGNSVGTQYF.

In this sample, this clonotype turned up many times. The chain has TRBV6-1 and TRBJ1-6; D call uncertain. Germline V gives CDR1 MNHNS, CDR2 SASEGT. This CDR3 comprises 13 residues. The germline V and J ends were trimmed by 5 bases and 7 bases, with 9 bases remaining between them. In DNA form, the CDR3 reads TGTGCCAGCAGTAGAGGCGGAAATTCACCCCTCCACTTT. Its translation is CASSRGGNSPLHF.

This clonotype was recorded at least ten times. V and J are TRBV5-1 and TRBJ2-3, with a weak D call TRBD2 (6 bases). Germline CDR1 reads SGHRS; CDR2 reads YFSETQ. Trimming took 0 bases from V and 2 from J, leaving 19 bases between them. The CDR3 length is 18 residues. Here the CDR3 DNA reads TGCGCCAGCAGCTTGGTTCACCGGGACTCGGATGACACAGATACGCAGTATTTT. Translation gives CASSLVHRDSDDTDTQYF.

Remarks on this clonotype: This may be a read error: a much more frequent sequence differs by one nucleotide. The chain joins TRBV5-1 to TRBJ2-1; a weak D match, TRBD1 (6 bases). With 1 base removed from V and 5 bases from J, the gap between germline ends came to 13 bases. Germline CDR1 reads SGHRS; CDR2 reads YFSETQ. The CDR3 covers 15 residues. CDR3 in amino acids: CASSLFRGGDNEQFF. As DNA, the CDR3 is TGCGCCAGCAGCTTGTTCAGGGGTGGAGACAATGAGCAGTTCTTC. Full variable domain (outside the CDR3, taken from reference TRBV5-1 and TRBJ2-1): KAGVTQTPRYLIKTRGQQVTLSCSPISGHRSVSWYQQTPGQGLQFLFEYFSETQRNKGNFPGRFSGRQFSNSRSEMNVSTLELGDSALYLCASSLFRGGDNEQFFGPGTRLTVL.

This clonotype was observed many times. The chain employs TRBV5-1 and TRBJ1-2; the match to TRBD1 covers 10 bases. With V trimmed by 0 bases and J by 4 bases, 6 bases remained unmatched. Germline V gives CDR1 SGHRS, CDR2 YFSETQ. CDR3 length: 16 amino acids. Written as DNA, the CDR3 is TGCGCCAGCAGCTTGGGACAGGGGGCTAGAGGCTATGGCTACACCTTC. It encodes CASSLGQGARGYGYTF.

This clonotype has a count of ten or more. The V gene is TRBV7-2, the J gene TRBJ1-5; 9 bases are a match to TRBD1. This CDR3 is built from 18 residues. Looked up from germline, CDR1 is SGHTA and CDR2 is FQGNSA. With V trimmed by 5 bases and J by 2 bases, 13 bases remained unmatched. The CDR3 sequence is CASSPGTGRLRGNQPQHF. CDR3 nucleotides: TGTGCCAGCAGCCCTGGGACAGGGAGATTGAGGGGCAATCAGCCCCAGCATTTT.

This clonotype has only a few counts. V and J are TRBV7-6 and TRBJ2-2, with D tentatively TRBD2 (5 bases). There are 15 residues in the CDR3. Deletions cut 5 bases from V and 1 base from J, with 11 bases between. Per germline, CDR1 SGHVS and CDR2 FNYEAQ. CDR3 sequence reads: CASSRLLGNTGELFF. In DNA form, the CDR3 reads TGTGCCAGCAGCCGTTTACTAGGGAACACCGGGGAGCTGTTTTTT. The full variable domain, completed using reference TRBV7-6 and TRBJ2-2, is GAGVSQSPRYKVTKRGQDVALRCDPISGHVSLYWYRQALGQGPEFLTYFNYEAQQDKSGLPNDRFSAERPEGSISTLTIQRTEQRDSAMYRCASSRLLGNTGELFFGEGSRLTVL.

Only a few counts were recorded for this clonotype. The rearrangement links TRBV7-2 to TRBJ2-7; D ambiguous. The germline CDR1 and CDR2 sequences are SGHTA and FQGNSA. The CDR3 is 16 amino acids. V was pared by 1 base and J by 3 bases, with 16 bases between. Here the CDR3 reads CASSLGAGKGNYEQYF. DNA of the CDR3: TGTGCCAGCAGCTTAGGGGCCGGTAAGGGTAACTACGAGCAGTACTTC. The full variable domain, in which reference TRBV7-2 and TRBJ2-7 provide the parts outside the CDR3, is GAGVSQSPSNKVTEKGKDVELRCDPISGHTALYWYRQSLGQGLEFLIYFQGNSAPDKSGLPSDRFSAERTGGSVSTLTIQRTQQEDSAVYLCASSLGAGKGNYEQYFGPGTRLTVT.

The chain links TRBV7-2 to TRBJ2-7; D is uncertain. Germline CDR1 and CDR2: SGHTA and FQGNSA. This CDR3 comprises 9 residues. Trimming shortened V by 9 bases and J by 2 bases, and 2 bases separated the two germline ends. CDR3 nucleotide sequence: TGTGCCAGACCCTACGAGCAGTACTTC. Encoded protein: CARPYEQYF.